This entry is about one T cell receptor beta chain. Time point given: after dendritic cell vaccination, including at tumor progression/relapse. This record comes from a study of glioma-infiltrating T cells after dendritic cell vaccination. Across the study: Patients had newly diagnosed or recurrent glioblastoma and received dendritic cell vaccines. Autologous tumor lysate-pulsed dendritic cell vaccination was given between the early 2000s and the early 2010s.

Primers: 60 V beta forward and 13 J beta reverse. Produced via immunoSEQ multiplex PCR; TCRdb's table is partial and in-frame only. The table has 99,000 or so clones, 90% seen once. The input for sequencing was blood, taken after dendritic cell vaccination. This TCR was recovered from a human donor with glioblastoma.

The CDR3 sequence: CASSSGVGPGELFF. Here the CDR3 DNA reads TGTGCCAGCAGCTCAGGGGTGGGCCCCGGGGAGCTGTTTTTT. The rearrangement links TRBV27 to TRBJ2-2; tentative D call: TRBD1 (6 bases). The V end was cut by 6 bases, the J end by 6 bases, with 14 bases between. Germline CDR1 reads MNHEY; CDR2 reads SMNVEV (reference sequence). This CDR3 has 14 residues.